This is a list of T cell receptor beta chains from one sample in a study of beta chain features in type 1 diabetes. Clones were sequenced by immunoSEQ multiplex PCR, and TCRdb holds only the in-frame ones, with some missing. The table has around 45,000 clones, just under 45% seen once. What was sequenced was stem cell memory CD4+ T cells from blood. The receptors stem from a man aged 25-45 years with type 1 diabetes. CDR3s include the opening cysteine and the closing phenylalanine or tryptophan. D genes are given only for firm matches. Clone size is not always given. Where it is, it says once, few, many or a class for expanded clones.

D gene: TRBD1
V gene: TRBV5-1
J gene: TRBJ2-1
clone size: NA
CDR3 DNA: TGCGCCAGCAGCTTTGGACAGGGGGCGCTTATCTATGAGCAGTTCTTC
CDR3 protein: CASSFGQGALIYEQFF

D gene: NA
V gene: TRBV7-9
J gene: TRBJ1-2
clone size: NA
CDR3 DNA: TGTGCCAGCGCAGGGAGGCGCGACTATGGCTACACCTTC
CDR3 protein: CASAGRRDYGYTF

D gene: NA
V gene: TRBV21-1
J gene: TRBJ2-3
clone size: NA
CDR3 DNA: TGTGCCAGCAGCACCAGGACTAGCGGGTCTACAGATACGCAGTATTTT
CDR3 protein: CASSTRTSGSTDTQYF

D gene: TRBD1
V gene: TRBV7-2
J gene: TRBJ1-1
clone size: NA
CDR3 DNA: TGTGCCAGCAGCAGACAGGGGGGAAACACTGAAGCTTTCTTT
CDR3 protein: CASSRQGGNTEAFF

D gene: TRBD1
V gene: TRBV7-2
J gene: TRBJ2-5
clone size: NA
CDR3 DNA: TGTGCCAGCAGCAGACAGGGACAAGAGACCCAGTACTTC
CDR3 protein: CASSRQGQETQYF

D gene: TRBD2
V gene: TRBV11-2
J gene: TRBJ2-5
clone size: NA
CDR3 DNA: TGTGCCAGCAGCTTAAATCTCATTTCCGCGGGAGCCGAGACCCAGTACTTC
CDR3 protein: CASSLNLISAGAETQYF

D gene: NA
V gene: TRBV5-1
J gene: TRBJ2-3
clone size: NA
CDR3 DNA: TGCGCCAGCAGCTTGGCCCTACCCGGGGGAGATACGCAGTATTTT
CDR3 protein: CASSLALPGGDTQYF

D gene: NA
V gene: TRBV14
J gene: TRBJ2-1
clone size: few
CDR3 DNA: TGTGCCAGCAGCCAAGTGGCAGAGCAGTTCTTC
CDR3 protein: CASSQVAEQFF

D gene: NA
V gene: TRBV4-1
J gene: TRBJ2-7
clone size: NA
CDR3 DNA: TGCGCCAGCAGCCAAGTCTGGGTCCAGGGCCAACCCTACGAGCAGTACTTC
CDR3 protein: CASSQVWVQGQPYEQYF

D gene: TRBD2
V gene: TRBV28
J gene: TRBJ2-4
clone size: NA
CDR3 DNA: TGTGCCAGCAGTCCGGGACTAAGGCGCGGCATTCAGTACTTC
CDR3 protein: CASSPGLRRGIQYF

D gene: TRBD1
V gene: TRBV30
J gene: TRBJ2-1
clone size: NA
CDR3 DNA: TGTGCCGGCGCCCCGGGACAGGCTTACAATGAGCAGTTCTTC
CDR3 protein: CAGAPGQAYNEQFF

D gene: TRBD2
V gene: TRBV20-1
J gene: TRBJ2-5
clone size: NA
CDR3 DNA: TGCAGTGCAAGACTAGCGGGTGCAGAGTACTTC
CDR3 protein: CSARLAGAEYF

D gene: NA
V gene: TRBV18
J gene: TRBJ2-1
clone size: NA
CDR3 DNA: TGTGCCAGCTCACCAGGGGGGGCGCGTTACAATGAGCAGTTCTTC
CDR3 protein: CASSPGGARYNEQFF

D gene: TRBD1
V gene: TRBV23-1
J gene: TRBJ1-2
clone size: NA
CDR3 DNA: TGCGCCAGTAATAACCTTGGACAGGGTTCTAAGTGGTATGGCTACACCTTC
CDR3 protein: CASNNLGQGSKWYGYTF

D gene: TRBD2
V gene: TRBV9
J gene: TRBJ2-5
clone size: NA
CDR3 DNA: TGTGCCAGCAGCGTAGGACTAGCGGGAGGTGGCCAAGAGACCCAGTACTTC
CDR3 protein: CASSVGLAGGGQETQYF

D gene: TRBD1
V gene: TRBV5-1
J gene: TRBJ1-1
clone size: NA
CDR3 DNA: TGCGCCAGCAGCTTAGACAGGGGCACTGAAGCTTTCTTT
CDR3 protein: CASSLDRGTEAFF

D gene: NA
V gene: TRBV29-1
J gene: TRBJ2-6
clone size: NA
CDR3 DNA: TGCAGCGTTGAAGAACAGGCAGCCACTGGGGCCAACGTCCTGACTTTC
CDR3 protein: CSVEEQAATGANVLTF

D gene: TRBD2
V gene: TRBV27
J gene: TRBJ2-2
clone size: NA
CDR3 DNA: TGTGCCAGCAGTCTACTAGGACTAGCCGGGACCGGGGAGCTGTTTTTT
CDR3 protein: CASSLLGLAGTGELFF

D gene: TRBD2
V gene: TRBV6-6
J gene: TRBJ2-7
clone size: NA
CDR3 DNA: TGTGCCAGCCTAGCGGACTACGAGCAGTACTTC
CDR3 protein: CASLADYEQYF

D gene: TRBD2
V gene: TRBV7-6
J gene: TRBJ2-7
clone size: NA
CDR3 DNA: TGTGCCAGCAGCTCCTTAGCGGGAGGGAACTACGAGCAGTACTTC
CDR3 protein: CASSSLAGGNYEQYF

D gene: TRBD2
V gene: TRBV5-1
J gene: TRBJ2-7
clone size: NA
CDR3 DNA: TGCGCCAGCAGCGGGTCTAGCGGGTCAAACCTGCAGTACTTC
CDR3 protein: CASSGSSGSNLQYF

D gene: TRBD1
V gene: TRBV18
J gene: TRBJ1-2
clone size: NA
CDR3 DNA: TGTGCCAGCTCAGCGGAGGGACAGGGGTATGGCTACACCTTC
CDR3 protein: CASSAEGQGYGYTF

D gene: TRBD1
V gene: TRBV29-1
J gene: TRBJ1-2
clone size: NA
CDR3 DNA: TGCAGCGTTGAAGAAGGGGGCGGGGGCTACACCTTC
CDR3 protein: CSVEEGGGGYTF

D gene: NA
V gene: TRBV20-1
J gene: TRBJ1-1
clone size: NA
CDR3 DNA: TGCAGTGCTAGACATCAAGGACAGCCGTTCTTT
CDR3 protein: CSARHQGQPFF

D gene: NA
V gene: TRBV7-2
J gene: TRBJ2-4
clone size: NA
CDR3 DNA: TGTGCCAGCAGCTTAGCGGCAGTAGCCAAAAACATTCAGTACTTC
CDR3 protein: CASSLAAVAKNIQYF

D gene: NA
V gene: TRBV10-3
J gene: TRBJ2-3
clone size: NA
CDR3 DNA: TGTGCCATCAGTGAGGGACAACTCAGAAGCACAGATACGCAGTATTTT
CDR3 protein: CAISEGQLRSTDTQYF

D gene: TRBD1
V gene: TRBV27
J gene: TRBJ1-1
clone size: NA
CDR3 DNA: TGTGCCAGCAGTTTATCGGGCAGGGGGAGAAGTGAAGCTTTCTTT
CDR3 protein: CASSLSGRGRSEAFF

D gene: TRBD1
V gene: TRBV9
J gene: TRBJ2-7
clone size: NA
CDR3 DNA: TGTGCCAGCAGCGTAGCCGGACAGGACTACGAGCAGTACTTC
CDR3 protein: CASSVAGQDYEQYF

D gene: NA
V gene: TRBV5-1
J gene: TRBJ2-5
clone size: NA
CDR3 DNA: TGCGCCAGCAGCGAGGACAGTTCTACCTCTATGGAGACCCAGTACTTC
CDR3 protein: CASSEDSSTSMETQYF

D gene: NA
V gene: TRBV5-1
J gene: TRBJ1-1
clone size: NA
CDR3 DNA: TGCGCCAGCCGGTTATTGAACACTGAAGCTTTCTTT
CDR3 protein: CASRLLNTEAFF

D gene: TRBD2
V gene: TRBV4-2
J gene: TRBJ2-7
clone size: few
CDR3 DNA: TGTGCCAGCAGCCAACCCCCAGGGACTAGTGGTTTTTACTACGAGCAGTACTTC
CDR3 protein: CASSQPPGTSGFYYEQYF

D gene: TRBD2
V gene: TRBV7-9
J gene: TRBJ2-3
clone size: NA
CDR3 DNA: TGTGCCAGCAGCTTTAAGCGGGACGGCACAGATACGCAGTATTTT
CDR3 protein: CASSFKRDGTDTQYF

D gene: TRBD2
V gene: TRBV5-1
J gene: TRBJ2-3
clone size: NA
CDR3 DNA: TGCGCCAGCAGCGGGCGGAGCGGGAGTAACCCAGATACGCAGTATTTT
CDR3 protein: CASSGRSGSNPDTQYF

D gene: TRBD2
V gene: TRBV7-2
J gene: TRBJ2-1
clone size: NA
CDR3 DNA: TGTGCCAGCAGCTTAGGGGTAGCGGGAGAGCAGTTCTTC
CDR3 protein: CASSLGVAGEQFF

D gene: NA
V gene: TRBV9
J gene: TRBJ2-7
clone size: NA
CDR3 DNA: TGTGCCAGCAGCGTAGCTGCAGGGATACCCTACGAGCAGTACTTC
CDR3 protein: CASSVAAGIPYEQYF

D gene: NA
V gene: TRBV7-3
J gene: TRBJ2-5
clone size: NA
CDR3 DNA: TGTGCCAGCAGCTTAGAGGAACGGGAAAAAGAGACCCAGTACTTC
CDR3 protein: CASSLEEREKETQYF

D gene: NA
V gene: TRBV27
J gene: TRBJ2-7
clone size: NA
CDR3 DNA: TGTGCCAGCAGTCCCCTCAGAGGCTCCTACGAGCAGTACTTC
CDR3 protein: CASSPLRGSYEQYF

D gene: NA
V gene: TRBV30
J gene: TRBJ1-2
clone size: NA
CDR3 DNA: TGTGCCTGGAGTCGTGGGCAGTATGTTCGAGGCTACACCTTC
CDR3 protein: CAWSRGQYVRGYTF

D gene: TRBD2
V gene: TRBV5-1
J gene: TRBJ2-7
clone size: NA
CDR3 DNA: TGCGCCAGCAGCTTGGCCCCGACTAGCGGGAGAACGGAGGGCTACGAGCAGTACTTC
CDR3 protein: CASSLAPTSGRTEGYEQYF

D gene: NA
V gene: TRBV5-4
J gene: TRBJ1-2
clone size: NA
CDR3 DNA: TGTGCCAGCAGCGCGCACGATGGCTACACCTTC
CDR3 protein: CASSAHDGYTF

D gene: NA
V gene: TRBV20-1
J gene: TRBJ2-7
clone size: NA
CDR3 DNA: TGCAGTGCTAGAGATAGGAGGGTGGGGTACTTC
CDR3 protein: CSARDRRVGYF

D gene: TRBD1
V gene: TRBV5-1
J gene: TRBJ1-5
clone size: NA
CDR3 DNA: TGCGCCAGCAGCCCCGGACAGGGGTTTCAGCCCCAGCATTTT
CDR3 protein: CASSPGQGFQPQHF

D gene: NA
V gene: TRBV5-1
J gene: TRBJ2-2
clone size: few
CDR3 DNA: TGCGCCAGCAGCTTAAAGTCTAGCGCAAACACCGGGGAGCTGTTTTTT
CDR3 protein: CASSLKSSANTGELFF

D gene: TRBD1
V gene: TRBV6-6
J gene: TRBJ2-7
clone size: few
CDR3 DNA: TGTGCCAGCACCAGGGACAGGGCCTACGAGCAGTACTTC
CDR3 protein: CASTRDRAYEQYF

D gene: TRBD1
V gene: TRBV10-3
J gene: TRBJ2-3
clone size: NA
CDR3 DNA: TGTGCCATCAGTCCCGGGACAGGGGCAGATACGCAGTATTTT
CDR3 protein: CAISPGTGADTQYF

D gene: NA
V gene: TRBV28
J gene: TRBJ1-2
clone size: NA
CDR3 DNA: TGTGCCAGCAGTTTAGGCAGTTATGGCTACACCTTC
CDR3 protein: CASSLGSYGYTF

D gene: NA
V gene: TRBV11-2
J gene: TRBJ1-1
clone size: few
CDR3 DNA: TGTGCCAGCAGCTTAGAAGGAGGGGTGAACACTGAAGCTTTCTTT
CDR3 protein: CASSLEGGVNTEAFF

D gene: NA
V gene: TRBV9
J gene: TRBJ2-5
clone size: NA
CDR3 DNA: TGTGCCAGCAGCGTTTCAGGGGCAGAGACCCAGTACTTC
CDR3 protein: CASSVSGAETQYF

D gene: NA
V gene: TRBV5-6
J gene: TRBJ2-7
clone size: NA
CDR3 DNA: TGTGCCAGCAGCTTCAGGGGACTACCCTCCTACGAGCAGTACTTC
CDR3 protein: CASSFRGLPSYEQYF

D gene: NA
V gene: TRBV28
J gene: TRBJ1-3
clone size: NA
CDR3 DNA: TGTGCCAGCAGCCGAGCCGGAAACACCATATATTTT
CDR3 protein: CASSRAGNTIYF

D gene: NA
V gene: TRBV30
J gene: TRBJ2-1
clone size: NA
CDR3 DNA: TGTGCCTGGAGTGAAGCGGCAATCTACAATGAGCAGTTCTTC
CDR3 protein: CAWSEAAIYNEQFF

D gene: TRBD2
V gene: TRBV7-2
J gene: TRBJ2-1
clone size: few
CDR3 DNA: TGTGCCAGCAGCTTCCAAGCGGGGGTCACCAGCGAGCAGTTCTTC
CDR3 protein: CASSFQAGVTSEQFF

D gene: TRBD1
V gene: TRBV18
J gene: TRBJ1-2
clone size: NA
CDR3 DNA: TGTGCCAGCTCACCGACAGGGGACTATGGCTACACCTTC
CDR3 protein: CASSPTGDYGYTF

D gene: NA
V gene: TRBV6-1
J gene: TRBJ1-1
clone size: NA
CDR3 DNA: TGTGCCAGCAGTGAAGGCGGCTTGAACACTGAAGCTTTCTTT
CDR3 protein: CASSEGGLNTEAFF

D gene: NA
V gene: TRBV29-1
J gene: TRBJ2-1
clone size: NA
CDR3 DNA: TGCAGCGTTATTCCGCAGGGGGAGCAGTTCTTC
CDR3 protein: CSVIPQGEQFF

D gene: NA
V gene: TRBV6-6
J gene: TRBJ2-3
clone size: NA
CDR3 DNA: TGTGCCAGCAGTTCCCAAGCCGATACGCAGTATTTT
CDR3 protein: CASSSQADTQYF

D gene: NA
V gene: TRBV28
J gene: TRBJ2-1
clone size: few
CDR3 DNA: TGTGCCAGCAGTACTAGCTCCGGTCGGCGAGGTGAGCAGTTCTTC
CDR3 protein: CASSTSSGRRGEQFF